This paragraph reports one TCR beta chain. Looked up from germline, CDR1 is SGHTA and CDR2 is FQGNSA. The CDR3 is 15 amino acids. Trimming removed 5 bases at V and 5 bases at J, with 18 bases between. How the authors handled the data: Quantification of nucleated cells was approximated via reference gene primer amplification. The table came from immunoSEQ multiplex PCR; TCRdb's copy has only in-frame clones and leaves some out. V, J and clone size derive from that table, while D and trimming were established from the DNA sequence. The table includes 250,000 to 300,000 clones, about nine tenths detected once. The data were obtained in a study of blood T cell repertoires in COVID-19.

What was sequenced was PBMCs or T cells enriched from blood (not recorded which). The source of this sequence is a man between 18 and 35 years old who had recovered from COVID-19. The J gene is TRBJ1-1, the V gene TRBV7-2; the D gene is possibly TRBD1 (5 bases). This CDR3 is CASSLPEGLRTEAFF. CDR3 nucleotide sequence: TGTGCCAGCAGCCTACCGGAGGGGCTTCGGACTGAAGCTTTCTTT. The full variable domain, its missing parts supplied by reference TRBV7-2 and TRBJ1-1, is GAGVSQSPSNKVTEKGKDVELRCDPISGHTALYWYRQSLGQGLEFLIYFQGNSAPDKSGLPSDRFSAERTGGSVSTLTIQRTQQEDSAVYLCASSLPEGLRTEAFFGQGTRLTVV.